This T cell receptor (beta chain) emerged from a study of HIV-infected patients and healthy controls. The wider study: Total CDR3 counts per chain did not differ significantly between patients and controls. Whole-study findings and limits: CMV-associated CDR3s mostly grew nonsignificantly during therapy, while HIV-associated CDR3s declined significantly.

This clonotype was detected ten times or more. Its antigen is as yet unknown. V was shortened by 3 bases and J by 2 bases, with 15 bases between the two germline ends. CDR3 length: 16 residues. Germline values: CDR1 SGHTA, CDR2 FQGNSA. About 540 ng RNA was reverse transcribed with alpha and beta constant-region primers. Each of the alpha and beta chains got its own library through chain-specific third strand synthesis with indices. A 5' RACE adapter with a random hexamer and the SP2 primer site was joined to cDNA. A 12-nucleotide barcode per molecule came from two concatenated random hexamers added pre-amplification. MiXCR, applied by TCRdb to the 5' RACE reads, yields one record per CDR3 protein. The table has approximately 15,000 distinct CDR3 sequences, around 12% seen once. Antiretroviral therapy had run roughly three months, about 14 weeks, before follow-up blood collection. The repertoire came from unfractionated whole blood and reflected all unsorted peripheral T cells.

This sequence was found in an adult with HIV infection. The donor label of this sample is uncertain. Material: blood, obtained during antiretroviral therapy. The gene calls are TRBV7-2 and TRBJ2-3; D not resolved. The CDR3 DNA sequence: TGTGCCAGCAGCTTTGGCAGGCGGATTAACACAGATACGCAGTATTTT. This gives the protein CASSFGRRINTDTQYF.